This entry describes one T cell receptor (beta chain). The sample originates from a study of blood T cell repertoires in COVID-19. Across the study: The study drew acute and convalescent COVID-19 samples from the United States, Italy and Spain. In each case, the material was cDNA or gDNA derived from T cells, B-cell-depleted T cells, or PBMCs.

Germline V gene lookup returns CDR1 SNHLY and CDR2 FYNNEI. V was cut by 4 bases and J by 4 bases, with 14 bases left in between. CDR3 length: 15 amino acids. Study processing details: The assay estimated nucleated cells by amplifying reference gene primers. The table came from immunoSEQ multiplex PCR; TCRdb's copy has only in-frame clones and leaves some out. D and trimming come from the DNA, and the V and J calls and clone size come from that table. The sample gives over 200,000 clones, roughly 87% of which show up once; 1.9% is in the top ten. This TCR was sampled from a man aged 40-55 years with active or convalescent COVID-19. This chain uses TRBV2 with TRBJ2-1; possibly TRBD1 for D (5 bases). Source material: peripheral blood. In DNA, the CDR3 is TGTGCCAGCAGTGTTGCCCACGCAGGGTACAATGAGCAGTTCTTC. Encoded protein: CASSVAHAGYNEQFF.